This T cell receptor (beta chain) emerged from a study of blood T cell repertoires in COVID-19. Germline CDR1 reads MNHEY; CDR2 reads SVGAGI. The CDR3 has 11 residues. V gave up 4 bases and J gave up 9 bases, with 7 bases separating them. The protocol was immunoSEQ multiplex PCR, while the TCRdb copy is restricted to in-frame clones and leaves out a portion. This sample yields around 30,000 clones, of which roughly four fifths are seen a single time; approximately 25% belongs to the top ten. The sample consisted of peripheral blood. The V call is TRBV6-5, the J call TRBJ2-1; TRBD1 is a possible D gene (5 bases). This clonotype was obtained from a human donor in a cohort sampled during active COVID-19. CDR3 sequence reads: CASSSDIEQFF. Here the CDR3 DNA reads TGTGCCAGCAGTTCGGACATTGAGCAGTTCTTC.